This TCR beta chain was captured by sequencing in a study of T cell responses to AZD1222 COVID-19 vaccine. V shed 3 bases and J 4 bases; nucleotides not matched to a gene: 10. The germline gives CDR1 SGHDT, CDR2 YYEEEE. There are 16 residues in the CDR3. Produced via immunoSEQ multiplex PCR; TCRdb's table is partial and in-frame only. Among about 140,000 clones listed, 91% were seen once. Findings and limits, study-wide: Donors skewed white British and female; clonal diversity was possibly underestimated.

Concerning this clone itself: The antigen is not known.

Source: peripheral blood, taken 28 days after the second dose of the MenACWY control vaccine. The TCR was taken from an adult who received the MenACWY meningococcal vaccine as a control. The chain joins TRBV5-6 to TRBJ2-3, with 8 bases matching TRBD2. The CDR3 spells CASSYPRGGLADTQYF. The CDR3 nucleotides are TGTGCCAGCAGCTACCCCCGGGGGGGGTTGGCAGATACGCAGTATTTT.